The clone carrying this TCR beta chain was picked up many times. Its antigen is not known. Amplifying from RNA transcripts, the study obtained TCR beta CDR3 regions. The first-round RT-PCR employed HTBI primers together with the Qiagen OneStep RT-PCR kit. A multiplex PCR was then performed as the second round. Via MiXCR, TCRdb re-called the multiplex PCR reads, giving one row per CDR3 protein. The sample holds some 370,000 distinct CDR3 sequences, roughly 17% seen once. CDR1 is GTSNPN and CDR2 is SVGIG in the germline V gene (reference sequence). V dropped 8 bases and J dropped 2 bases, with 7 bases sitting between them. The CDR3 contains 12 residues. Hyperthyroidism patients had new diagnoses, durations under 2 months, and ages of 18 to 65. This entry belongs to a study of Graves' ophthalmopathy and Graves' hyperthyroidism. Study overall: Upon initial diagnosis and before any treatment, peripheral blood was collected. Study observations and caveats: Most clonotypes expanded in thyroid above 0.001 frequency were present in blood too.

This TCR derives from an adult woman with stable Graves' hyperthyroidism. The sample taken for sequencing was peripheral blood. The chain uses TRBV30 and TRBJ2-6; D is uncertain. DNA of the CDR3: TGTGCCGGGATGGCTGGGGCCAACGTCCTGACTTTC. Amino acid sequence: CAGMAGANVLTF.